Presented here are 8 T cell receptor beta chains from one specimen sequenced in a study of blood T cells in healthy people across ages. Next came a second PCR, run for roughly 6 to 11 cycles, which used a sample-barcoded 5' primer along with a J-beta primer mix. TCRdb re-called the 5' RACE reads with MiXCR, one entry per CDR3 protein. The sample carries about 760,000 distinct CDR3 sequences, approximately 25% recorded once. These data were also reused for a study on T cells of mothers and their children.

Sequences were obtained from blood. The receptors were gathered from a boy between 5 and 17 years old in good health.

This clonotype has just a few counts. The V and J genes are TRBV7-9 and TRBJ1-5; D possibly corresponds to TRBD1 (6 bases). CDR1 SEHNR and CDR2 FQNEAQ come from the germline V gene (reference sequence). Trimming shortened V by 7 bases and J by 0 bases, and 16 bases separated the two germline ends. CDR3 length equals 16 residues. The CDR3 DNA reads TGTGCCAGCACAAGACAGGAGACATATAGCAATCAGCCCCAGCATTTT. This sequence encodes CASTRQETYSNQPQHF.

The rearrangement uses TRBV20-1 and TRBJ2-2; 8 bases map to TRBD2. Germline V CDR1 and CDR2: DFQATT, SNEGSKA (reference sequence). V was pared by 2 bases and J by 5 bases, with 10 bases of the junction left unmatched. CDR3 length equals 16 residues. The CDR3 reads CSARRLASGLTGELFF. The CDR3 coding sequence is TGCAGTGCTAGACGACTAGCGTCAGGACTTACCGGGGAGCTGTTTTTT.

The CDR3: CASSVVQGVGEQFF. CDR3 DNA: TGTGCCAGCAGCGTAGTACAGGGGGTTGGTGAGCAGTTCTTC. The V call is TRBV9, the J call TRBJ2-5; TRBD1 matches 8 bases. The end of the DNA is better explained by TRBJ2-1, so the J call may be wrong. CDR1 is SGDLS and CDR2 is YYNGEE in the germline V gene. The CDR3 has 14 residues.

V usage is TRBV2 and J usage is TRBJ2-5; 12 bases are a match to TRBD2. The DNA end is a closer match to TRBJ2-1, so the J assignment may be wrong. Germline V gives CDR1 SNHLY, CDR2 FYNNEI. This CDR3 contains 14 residues. The CDR3 loop reads CASSGLAGVNEQFF. The CDR3 DNA is TGTGCCAGCAGTGGACTAGCGGGAGTTAATGAGCAGTTCTTC.

This chain links TRBV20-1 with TRBJ2-5; D could derive from TRBD1 or TRBD2 (5 bases each). This CDR3 contains 16 residues. Germline CDR1 DFQATT, CDR2 SNEGSKA (reference sequence). Trimming took off 0 bases at V and 4 bases at J, with 18 bases between the two ends. The CDR3 sequence is CSARDSQRGEIETQYF. Here the CDR3 DNA reads TGCAGTGCTAGAGATTCCCAGCGAGGGGAAATAGAGACCCAGTACTTC.

In this sample, this clonotype turned up a few times. Because the CDR3 is missing its conserved closing phenylalanine or tryptophan, this is likely a read error. V gene TRBV15 combines with J gene TRBJ1-2; D is possibly TRBD1 (6 bases). The CDR3 sequence is 16 residues long. V lost 6 bases and J 4 bases, leaving 21 bases between the germline ends. Germline loops: CDR1 LNHNV, CDR2 YYDKDF (reference sequence). CDR3 sequence: CATSPEAGAIIYGYTL. As DNA, the CDR3 is TGTGCCACCAGTCCAGAGGCGGGGGCCATTATCTATGGCTACACCCTC.

In its sample, this clonotype was seen a few times. The J gene is TRBJ1-2, the V gene TRBV7-3, with D unresolved. CDR3 size: 13 residues. The V and J ends lost 5 bases and 0 bases respectively, with 7 bases between them. The germline V gene encodes CDR1 SGHTA and CDR2 FQGTGA. CDR3 protein: CASSRVPNYGYTF. As DNA, the CDR3 is TGTGCCAGCAGCCGTGTCCCTAACTATGGCTACACCTTC.

The CDR3 coding sequence is TGTGCCAGCAGTTTATCCTCATCTCAGCCCCAGCATTTT. This translates into CASSLSSSQPQHF. The chain uses TRBV27 and TRBJ1-5; no clear D gene. CDR1 is MNHEY, CDR2 SMNVEV, per germline (reference sequence). V lost 0 bases and J 6 bases, leaving 6 bases between the germline ends. There are 13 residues in the CDR3.